The 26 T cell receptor beta chains presented below share a single source sample, sequenced in a study of PD-1 blockade in classical Hodgkin lymphoma. The table came from immunoSEQ multiplex PCR; TCRdb's copy has only in-frame clones and leaves some out. This table holds 90,000 to 110,000 clones, approximately 89% found once. This sample's time point: cycle 4 day 1 (C4D1), after 6 weeks of nivolumab. Brentuximab vedotin exposure varied among the patients, all of whom had relapsed after autologous stem cell transplantation. Specimen: peripheral blood mononuclear cells (PBMCs), collected before the fourth cycle of nivolumab. The receptor set was obtained from a human donor with classical Hodgkin lymphoma.

The V and J genes are TRBV6-1 and TRBJ1-1; D is possibly TRBD1 (5 bases). The CDR3 is 15 residues long. Trimming removed 7 bases from V and 5 bases from J, with 20 bases in between. The germline V gene encodes CDR1 MNHNS and CDR2 SASEGT. As DNA, the CDR3 is TGTGCCAGCACCCGGTTCGGGGGAAAAGGGACTGAAGCTTTCTTT. This encodes CASTRFGGKGTEAFF.

The chain links TRBV14 to TRBJ1-6; 8 bases fit TRBD1. With 2 bases clipped from V and 7 bases from J, the junction kept 7 bases outside the gene matches. CDR3 length: 16 residues. Germline loops: CDR1 SGHDN, CDR2 FVKESK. CDR3 in amino acids: CASSQLRTGPNSPLHF. The CDR3 DNA sequence: TGTGCCAGCAGCCAACTAAGGACAGGGCCAAATTCACCCCTCCACTTT. The variable domain in full, completed from reference TRBV14 and TRBJ1-6, reads EAGVTQFPSHSVIEKGQTVTLRCDPISGHDNLYWYRRVMGKEIKFLLHFVKESKQDESGMPNNRFLAERTGGTYSTLKVQPAELEDSGVYFCASSQLRTGPNSPLHFGNGTRLTVT.

The chain couples TRBV25-1 to TRBJ2-2; D tentatively reads TRBD1 or TRBD2 (6 bases each). The CDR3 is 16 residues long. V was shortened by 4 bases and J by 1 base, with 13 bases between the two germline ends. CDR1 and CDR2 from the germline V gene are MGHDK and SYGVNS. CDR3 sequence (DNA): TGTGCCAGCAGTGCTTGGGGGCGGGGGAACACCGGGGAGCTGTTTTTT. This translates into CASSAWGRGNTGELFF.

This chain joins TRBV30 and TRBJ2-7, with TRBD1 matching 10 bases. The V gene's germline CDR1 is GTSNPN and CDR2 SVGIG (reference sequence). The CDR3 has 15 amino acids. The V segment lost 4 bases and the J segment 4 bases; nucleotides outside the gene matches: 10. The DNA of the CDR3 is TGTGCCTGGAAAACACCCGGGACAGGGGTTTACGAGCAGTACTTC. Protein: CAWKTPGTGVYEQYF.

The table lists this clone with a count of one. The J gene is TRBJ1-1, the V gene TRBV10-1, with D possibly TRBD1 on 5 matching bases. CDR3 length: 17 amino acids. Looked up from germline, CDR1 is WNHNN and CDR2 is SYGVQD (reference sequence). Trimming removed 4 bases from V and 2 bases from J, with 20 bases in between. CDR3 nucleotide sequence: TGCGCCAGCAGTGCCGGACACTTGGGGACTATAAACACTGAAGCTTTCTTT. Translated, it gives CASSAGHLGTINTEAFF.

This chain uses TRBV14 with TRBJ2-7, with 8 bases matching TRBD1. CDR3 size: 16 residues. Germline CDR1 SGHDN, CDR2 FVKESK. The trim removed 4 bases at V and 5 bases at J, leaving 13 bases unmatched. This chain's CDR3 is CASSLTDVRGRDEQYF. The CDR3 DNA is TGTGCCAGCAGCCTAACCGACGTCAGGGGGCGCGACGAGCAGTACTTC. The full variable domain, rest sourced from reference TRBV14 and TRBJ2-7, is EAGVTQFPSHSVIEKGQTVTLRCDPISGHDNLYWYRRVMGKEIKFLLHFVKESKQDESGMPNNRFLAERTGGTYSTLKVQPAELEDSGVYFCASSLTDVRGRDEQYFGPGTRLTVT.

The chain carries TRBV7-2 and TRBJ2-5; D is uncertain. With 2 bases removed from V and 4 bases from J, the gap between germline ends came to 8 bases. Germline CDR1 and CDR2: SGHTA and FQGNSA. The CDR3 has 13 amino acids. CDR3 coding DNA: TGTGCCAGCAGCTTAAGGCGGCGAGAGACCCAGTACTTC. It translates to CASSLRRRETQYF.

This clone was observed a single time. The chain employs TRBV11-2 and TRBJ1-1; D possibly corresponds to TRBD1 (5 bases). Trimming removed 5 bases at V and 7 bases at J, with 14 bases between. Germline CDR1 is SGHAT and CDR2 is FQNNGV. This CDR3 comprises 13 residues. CDR3 bases: TGTGCCAGCAGCACCGGTTGGGGGGGTGAAGCTTTCTTT. Amino acid sequence: CASSTGWGGEAFF.

The rearrangement uses TRBV18 and TRBJ1-2; D unclear. V lost 0 bases and J lost 0, with 26 bases in between. There are 21 residues in the CDR3. Germline CDR1 is KGHSH and CDR2 is LQKENI. CDR3 protein: CASSPPNIPWRAELANYGYTF. The CDR3 nucleotides read TGTGCCAGCTCACCACCGAACATTCCTTGGAGGGCAGAGTTAGCTAACTATGGCTACACCTTC. Drawing the rest from reference TRBV18 and TRBJ1-2, the complete variable domain is NAGVMQNPRHLVRRRGQEARLRCSPMKGHSHVYWYRQLPEEGLKFMVYLQKENIIDESGMPKERFSAEFPKEGPSILRIQQVVRGDSAAYFCASSPPNIPWRAELANYGYTFGSGTRLTVV.

The CDR3 is CATSPGQGTNQPQHF. The CDR3 DNA reads TGTGCCACCAGCCCGGGACAGGGGACTAATCAGCCCCAGCATTTT. This chain links TRBV15 with TRBJ1-5; 10 nucleotides align to TRBD1. This CDR3 has 15 amino acids. Germline-derived CDR1 and CDR2 are LNHNV and YYDKDF (reference sequence). V lost 5 bases and J lost 4; bases outside the gene matches: 5.

The chain couples TRBV19 to TRBJ2-5, with a possible D match to TRBD1 (8 bases). CDR3 size: 16 residues. Looked up from germline, CDR1 is LNHDA and CDR2 is SQIVND (reference sequence). V lost 3 bases to trimming and J lost 1 base, with 15 bases between them. This CDR3 is CASSIWGGQVQETQYF. The CDR3 nucleotides are TGTGCCAGTAGTATTTGGGGGGGACAGGTCCAAGAGACCCAGTACTTC.

The chain recombines TRBV4-1 with TRBJ1-1, with D possibly being TRBD1 (5 bases). The CDR3 is 14 amino acids. Germline CDR1 and CDR2: MGHRA and YSYEKL. V lost 4 bases and J 6 bases, leaving 15 bases between the germline ends. In DNA form, the CDR3 reads TGCGCCAGCAGCCCCACACGTGGAGGGGCTGAAGCTTTCTTT. Its protein product is CASSPTRGGAEAFF.

The chain combines TRBV28 with TRBJ1-2; tentatively, D is TRBD1 (6 bases). Germline CDR1 and CDR2: MDHEN and SYDVKM. This CDR3 has 15 residues. Trimming cost V 5 bases and J 2 bases, with 15 bases left between them. DNA of the CDR3: TGTGCCAGCAGTCCCAGCAGGGGCCCGAACTATGGCTACACCTTC. Translation gives CASSPSRGPNYGYTF.

This rearrangement joins TRBV5-8 to TRBJ1-5; D may be TRBD1 (5 bases). Trimming took off 3 bases at V and 4 bases at J, with 8 bases between the two ends. Germline CDR1 is SGHTS and CDR2 is YDEGEE. CDR3 length equals 13 residues. CDR3 amino acids: CASSSDRNQPQHF. The DNA of the CDR3 is TGTGCCAGCAGCTCTGACAGAAATCAGCCCCAGCATTTT. The complete variable domain, with remaining parts taken from reference TRBV5-8 and TRBJ1-5, reads EAGVTQSPTHLIKTRGQQATLRCSPISGHTSVYWYQQALGLGLQFLLWYDEGEERNRGNFPPRFSGRQFPNYSSELNVNALELEDSALYLCASSSDRNQPQHFGDGTRLSIL.

The V call is TRBV4-2, the J call TRBJ2-5; 9 nucleotides match TRBD2. V dropped 1 base and J dropped 4; count of bases not matched to a gene: 7. The CDR3 has 16 amino acids. CDR1 is LGHNA, CDR2 YNFKEQ, per germline. This CDR3 reads CASSQGGAGGGETQYF. CDR3 sequence (DNA): TGTGCCAGCAGCCAAGGGGGAGCGGGAGGAGGAGAGACCCAGTACTTC.

In DNA form, the CDR3 reads TGTGCCAGCAGCTTTAAGGGATCGAACACCGGGGAGCTGTTTTTT. Protein: CASSFKGSNTGELFF. The genes are TRBV7-2 and TRBJ2-2; D is undetermined. V gave up 3 bases and J gave up 0 bases, with 8 bases separating them. CDR1 SGHTA and CDR2 FQGNSA come from the germline V gene. The CDR3 runs to 15 residues.

The CDR3: CASSQEGAGGYNEQFF. The CDR3 nucleotides read TGCGCCAGCAGCCAAGAAGGAGCGGGAGGGTACAATGAGCAGTTCTTC. This chain links TRBV4-1 with TRBJ2-1, with TRBD2 matching over 10 bases. Per the germline V gene, CDR1 is MGHRA and CDR2 is YSYEKL. Trimming took 0 bases from V and 4 from J; bases not matched to a gene: 3. The CDR3 has 16 residues.

The chain links TRBV6-5 to TRBJ2-1; tentatively, D is TRBD1 (6 bases). Per the germline V gene, CDR1 is MNHEY and CDR2 is SVGAGI. The ends were cut back, 7 bases at V and 4 bases at J, with 17 bases in the middle. The CDR3 runs to 15 residues. The CDR3 DNA reads TGTGCCAGCACCTCAACGAGGACAGTTTACAATGAGCAGTTCTTC. This gives the protein CASTSTRTVYNEQFF.

In nucleotides, the CDR3 is TGTGCCAGCAGCCTCAATTCTCTCCTTAACACTGAAGCTTTCTTT. As protein: CASSLNSLLNTEAFF. V and J are TRBV7-2 and TRBJ1-1; D remains ambiguous. In germline, CDR1 is SGHTA, CDR2 FQGNSA. The ends were cut back, 5 bases at V and 2 bases at J, with 15 bases in the middle. The CDR3 sequence is 15 residues long.

This chain joins TRBV6-5 and TRBJ1-2; possible D gene TRBD1, 5 bases. Germline CDR1 is MNHEY and CDR2 is SVGAGI. Trimming pared 7 bases from V and 5 bases from J, leaving 20 bases between. The CDR3 sequence is 15 residues long. DNA of the CDR3: TGTGCCAGCAATCTCAGGTCGGGGGTTGGGTATGGCTACACCTTC. It yields the protein CASNLRSGVGYGYTF.

The chain recombines TRBV5-1 with TRBJ2-1; 9 bases fit TRBD2. This CDR3 contains 15 residues. CDR1 SGHRS and CDR2 YFSETQ come from the germline V gene. J lost 2 bases, V lost 4 bases, and 4 bases had no gene match. For the CDR3, the DNA is TGCGCCAGCAGCGTGACTAGCGGTACCTACAATGAGCAGTTCTTC. Translation gives CASSVTSGTYNEQFF. Full variable domain (outside the CDR3, taken from reference TRBV5-1 and TRBJ2-1): KAGVTQTPRYLIKTRGQQVTLSCSPISGHRSVSWYQQTPGQGLQFLFEYFSETQRNKGNFPGRFSGRQFSNSRSEMNVSTLELGDSALYLCASSVTSGTYNEQFFGPGTRLTVL.

In DNA form, the CDR3 reads TGTGCCAGCAGCCTCGACTTTCAAGCTTTCTTT. It specifies CASSLDFQAFF. The rearrangement links TRBV2 to TRBJ1-1; no clear D gene. From germline, CDR1 is SNHLY and CDR2 FYNNEI. The V gene lost 6 bases and the J gene lost 9 bases, with 11 bases spanning the gap. There are 11 residues in the CDR3.

V and J are TRBV19 and TRBJ1-4; TRBD1 might be the D (5 bases). V dropped 2 bases and J dropped 8 bases, with 18 bases sitting between them. The CDR3 extends over 16 amino acids. Germline V gene sequence: CDR1 LNHDA, CDR2 SQIVND (reference sequence). The CDR3 here is CASSISRGPRVEKLFF. The CDR3 DNA reads as TGTGCCAGTAGTATATCCCGGGGACCGCGGGTGGAAAAACTGTTTTTT.

The chain couples TRBV4-3 to TRBJ2-3, with D possibly TRBD1 on 6 matching bases. V was clipped by 0 bases and J by 0 bases, with 22 bases between them. The CDR3 totals 20 residues. Looked up from germline, CDR1 is LGHNA and CDR2 is YSLEER. This CDR3 reads CASSQDLGLGGRTSTDTQYF. CDR3 DNA: TGCGCCAGCAGCCAAGATCTGGGTTTAGGGGGTAGGACTAGCACAGATACGCAGTATTTT.

The gene calls are TRBV6-5 and TRBJ2-2; D call uncertain. V lost 0 bases and J lost 0, with 5 bases in between. This CDR3 is built from 15 residues. The germline V gene encodes CDR1 MNHEY and CDR2 SVGAGI. CDR3 sequence reads: CASSYSRANTGELFF. For the CDR3, the DNA is TGTGCCAGCAGTTACTCGCGCGCGAACACCGGGGAGCTGTTTTTT.

The chain uses TRBV4-1 and TRBJ2-5; 8 bases align to TRBD2. CDR1 is MGHRA and CDR2 is YSYEKL in the germline V gene. This CDR3 has 17 residues. Trimming at V came to 0 bases and at J to 1 base, leaving 7 bases not matched to a gene. In nucleotides, the CDR3 is TGCGCCAGCAGCCAAGATCGGGGGGGAGGGCCCCAAGAGACCCAGTACTTC. Amino acid sequence: CASSQDRGGGPQETQYF.